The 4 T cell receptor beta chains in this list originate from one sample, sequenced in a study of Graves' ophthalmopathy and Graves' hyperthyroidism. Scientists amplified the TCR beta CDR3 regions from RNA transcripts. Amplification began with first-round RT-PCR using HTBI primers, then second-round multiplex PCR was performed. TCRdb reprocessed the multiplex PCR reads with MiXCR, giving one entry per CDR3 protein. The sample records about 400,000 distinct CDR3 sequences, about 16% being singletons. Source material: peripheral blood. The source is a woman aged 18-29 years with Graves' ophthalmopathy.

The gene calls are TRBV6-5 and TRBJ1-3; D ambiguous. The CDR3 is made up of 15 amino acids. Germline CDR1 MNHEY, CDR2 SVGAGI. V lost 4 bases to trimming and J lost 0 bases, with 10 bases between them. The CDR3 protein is CASSLKGDSGNTIYF. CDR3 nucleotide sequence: TGTGCCAGCAGTTTGAAGGGTGACTCTGGAAACACCATATATTTT.

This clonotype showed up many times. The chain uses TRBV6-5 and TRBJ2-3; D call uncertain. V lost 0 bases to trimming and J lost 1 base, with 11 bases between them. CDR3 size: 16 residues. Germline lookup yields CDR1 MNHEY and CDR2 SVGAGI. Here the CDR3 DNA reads TGTGCCAGCAGTTACTCGGATCAACATCGCACAGATACGCAGTATTTT. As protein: CASSYSDQHRTDTQYF.

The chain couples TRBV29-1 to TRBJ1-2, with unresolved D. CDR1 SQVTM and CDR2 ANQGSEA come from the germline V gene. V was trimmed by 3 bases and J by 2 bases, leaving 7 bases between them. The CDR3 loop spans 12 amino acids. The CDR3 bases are TGCAGCGTTGATTCGGAAAACTATGGCTACACCTTC. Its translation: CSVDSENYGYTF. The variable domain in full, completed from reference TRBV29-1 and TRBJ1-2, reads SAVISQKPSRDICQRGTSLTIQCQVDSQVTMMFWYRQQPGQSLTLIATANQGSEATYESGFVIDKFPISRPNLTFSTLTVSNMSPEDSSIYLCSVDSENYGYTFGSGTRLTVV.

In nucleotides, the CDR3 is TGTGCCAGCGGTCACCCGGGACAGGAACCTTTCTACACCTTC. It encodes CASGHPGQEPFYTF. This chain connects TRBV2 to TRBJ1-2; 8 positions match TRBD1. Per germline, CDR1 SNHLY and CDR2 FYNNEI. This CDR3 contains 14 residues. V shed 8 bases and J 10 bases; nucleotides not matched to a gene: 15. Full variable domain (missing parts from reference TRBV2 and TRBJ1-2): EPEVTQTPSHQVTQMGQEVILRCVPISNHLYFYWYRQILGQKVEFLVSFYNNEISEKSEIFDDQFSVERPDGSNFTLKIRSTKLEDSAMYFCASGHPGQEPFYTFGSGTRLTVV.